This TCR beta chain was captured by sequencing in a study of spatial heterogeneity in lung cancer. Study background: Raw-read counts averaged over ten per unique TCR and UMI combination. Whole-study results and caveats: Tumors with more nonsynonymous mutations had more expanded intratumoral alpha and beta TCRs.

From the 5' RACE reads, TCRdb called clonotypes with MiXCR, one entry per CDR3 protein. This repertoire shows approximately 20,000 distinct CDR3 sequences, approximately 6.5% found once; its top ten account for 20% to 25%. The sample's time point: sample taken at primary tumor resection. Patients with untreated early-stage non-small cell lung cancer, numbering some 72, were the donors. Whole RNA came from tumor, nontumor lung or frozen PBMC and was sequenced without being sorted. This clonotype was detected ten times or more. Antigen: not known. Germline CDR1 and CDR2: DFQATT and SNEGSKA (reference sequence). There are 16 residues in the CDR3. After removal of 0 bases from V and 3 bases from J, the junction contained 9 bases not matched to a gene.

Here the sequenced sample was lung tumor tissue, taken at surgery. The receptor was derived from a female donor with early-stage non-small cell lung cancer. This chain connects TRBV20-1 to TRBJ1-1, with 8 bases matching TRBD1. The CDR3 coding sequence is TGCAGTGCTAGAGATCCTGCAGGGGGCGCGGACACTGAAGCTTTCTTT. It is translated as CSARDPAGGADTEAFF.